A single T cell receptor (beta chain) is shown here with its context. What it binds is not known. CDR1 is SNHLY, CDR2 FYNNEI, per germline. The CDR3 has 13 residues. Primers: 60 Vbeta forward and 13 Jbeta reverse. Some clones are missing from TCRdb's copy, which holds only in-frame ones; the method was immunoSEQ multiplex PCR. This sample has around 110,000 clones, with under 80% found just once. These data originate in a study of cytomegalovirus exposure and HLA in healthy donors. Findings of the study overall: Reports credit the classifier with highly specific, highly sensitive diagnosis of cytomegalovirus status. Most of the TCR beta V segments (in an earlier analysis) were productive either about 90% or about 30% of the time. It was assumed in the presence/absence analyses that sequencing depth was roughly uniform across donors.

The TCR sequence derives from a woman aged 50 to 65 in good health and CMV-seropositive. This chain connects TRBV2 to TRBJ2-5, with TRBD1 matching 7 bases. The closer fit of TRBJ2-7 to the DNA end suggests the J call may be wrong. Specimen: PBMCs. Here the CDR3 reads CASSVNRGYEQYF. In DNA form, the CDR3 reads TGTGCCAGCAGTGTGAACAGGGGTTACGAGCAGTACTTC.